This entry is about one T cell receptor (beta chain). The sample is drawn from a study of shared clonotypes between healthy human individuals. Produced via immunoSEQ multiplex PCR; TCRdb's table is partial and in-frame only. The table records roughly 2.2 million clones, approximately 95% of them present only once. Donation came from healthy HIV-negative adults that had no recent acute infections or vaccinations. What was sequenced was naive CD4+ T cells from PBMCs. Noted subset: CD45RA+ positively selected. This receptor was taken from a man aged 18 to 35 in good health. Some clones in this sample may be carry-over from other donors' samples.

CDR3 in amino acids: CASSQFAHTIYF. The CDR3 bases are TGTGCCAGCAGCCAATTTGCACACACCATATATTTT. The chain recombines TRBV14 with TRBJ1-3; D gene uncertain. In germline, CDR1 is SGHDN, CDR2 FVKESK. The CDR3 runs to 12 residues. Trimming pared 2 bases from V and 8 bases from J, leaving 7 bases between.